Below, one T cell receptor (beta chain) is given with its context. Authors' processing steps: Using reference gene primer amplification, nucleated cell counts were estimated. The assay was immunoSEQ multiplex PCR, and TCRdb's table has in-frame clones only and misses some. The V and J calls and clone size come from that table; D and trimming were worked out from the DNA. The table shows about 280,000 clones, with around 90% occurring only once. The CDR3 runs to 16 residues. Germline loops: CDR1 SGHTA, CDR2 FQGNSA. Trimming at V came to 5 bases and at J to 5 bases, leaving 11 bases not matched to a gene. This sample was taken from a study of blood T cell repertoires in COVID-19.

The receptor was derived from a woman between 45 and 65 years old who had recovered from COVID-19. The V gene is TRBV7-2, the J gene TRBJ2-2; 7 nucleotides align to TRBD1. Sequenced input: peripheral blood. This CDR3 is CASSLRPPTGTGELFF. DNA of the CDR3: TGTGCCAGCAGCCTCAGACCACCGACAGGGACCGGGGAGCTGTTTTTT.